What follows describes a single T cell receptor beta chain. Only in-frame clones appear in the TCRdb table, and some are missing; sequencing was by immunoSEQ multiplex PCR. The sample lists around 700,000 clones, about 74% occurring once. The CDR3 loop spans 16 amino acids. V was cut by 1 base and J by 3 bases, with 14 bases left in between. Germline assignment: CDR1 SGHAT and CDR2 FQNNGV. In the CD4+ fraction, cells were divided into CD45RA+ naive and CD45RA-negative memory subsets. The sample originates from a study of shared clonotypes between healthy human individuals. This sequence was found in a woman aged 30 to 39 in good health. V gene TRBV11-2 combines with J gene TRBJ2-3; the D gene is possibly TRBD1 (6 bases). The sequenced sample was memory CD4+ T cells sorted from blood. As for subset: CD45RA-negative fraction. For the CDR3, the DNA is TGTGCCAGCAGCTTAGGGGGACAACCTCTGACAGATACGCAGTATTTT. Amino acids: CASSLGGQPLTDTQYF.